This T cell receptor (beta chain) emerged from a study of blood T cell repertoires in COVID-19. Assay: immunoSEQ multiplex PCR; the TCRdb copy retains only in-frame clones and omits some. The sample lists about 89,000 clones, roughly 90% occurring once. V lost 7 bases and J 0 bases, leaving 12 bases between the germline ends. Germline CDR1 and CDR2: ENHRY and SYGVKD. The CDR3 extends over 15 amino acids. The sequenced material came from peripheral blood. This sequence originates from a male donor with acute or convalescent COVID-19. The V call is TRBV10-3, the J call TRBJ2-2; D unclear. The CDR3 protein is CAIKTDLANTGELFF. CDR3 bases: TGTGCCATCAAAACAGACCTCGCGAACACCGGGGAGCTGTTTTTT.